A selection of T cell receptor beta chains follows, all from one sample in a study of early T cells in non-severe SARS-CoV-2 infection. TCRdb re-analysed the 5' RACE reads in MiXCR, keeping a single row per CDR3 protein. The repertoire holds tens of thousands of distinct CDR3 sequences, 10% to 15% seen once, with over 1.1% in the top ten. The sequences come from whole blood, collected at baseline. These receptors came from an adult who was a healthcare worker with PCR-confirmed SARS-CoV-2 infection or an uninfected control (not recorded which). Each CDR3 is given with its conserved first and last residue. A D gene is named only where the DNA matches it firmly. The size field is filled for only some rows; it gives once, few, many or a size class.

TRBV5-4	TRBJ2-1	-	TRBD2	CASSAPLAGGRNEQFF	TGTGCCAGCAGCGCTCCACTAGCGGGAGGGCGAAATGAGCAGTTCTTC
TRBV12-3/TRBV12-4	TRBJ2-7	-	-	CASSRRTGNTYEQYF	TGTGCCAGCAGCCGTAGAACCGGGAACACCTACGAGCAGTACTTC
TRBV11-2	TRBJ2-3	few	TRBD2	CASSLTSGGAPRDTQYF	TGTGCCAGCAGCTTAACCAGCGGGGGGGCCCCCCGGGATACGCAGTATTTT
TRBV11-3	TRBJ2-1	few	TRBD2	CASSKTSGTVNEQFF	TGTGCCAGCAGCAAGACTAGCGGGACCGTGAATGAGCAGTTCTTC
TRBV30	TRBJ1-3	many	-	CAWKRWSSGNTIYF	TGTGCCTGGAAAAGGTGGAGCTCTGGAAACACCATATATTTT
TRBV6-2/TRBV6-3	TRBJ2-7	-	TRBD1	CASSYSGTGIYEQYF	TGTGCCAGCAGTTACTCCGGGACAGGGATCTACGAGCAGTACTTC
TRBV7-2	TRBJ1-5	-	-	CASSLAQGFLPQHF	TGTGCCAGCAGCTTAGCTCAGGGATTCCTGCCCCAGCATTTT
TRBV7-9	TRBJ2-7	-	TRBD2	CASSLSSGRVEQYF	TGTGCCAGCAGCTTGTCTAGCGGGAGGGTTGAGCAGTACTTC
TRBV29-1	TRBJ2-1	few	TRBD1	CSAATGGDYNEQFF	TGCAGCGCCGCGACAGGGGGCGACTACAATGAGCAGTTCTTC
TRBV3-1	TRBJ2-7	-	TRBD1	CASSQYRGADRMSEQYF	TGTGCCAGCAGCCAATACCGAGGAGCGGACAGGATGAGCGAGCAGTACTTC
TRBV7-9	TRBJ2-7	-	TRBD1	CASSSSDRGVYEQYF	TGTGCCAGCAGCTCCTCAGACAGGGGTGTTTACGAGCAGTACTTC
TRBV28	TRBJ1-2	few	TRBD1	CASSPQGAQGNYGYTF	TGTGCCAGCAGTCCCCAGGGGGCGCAGGGTAACTATGGCTACACCTTC
TRBV29-1	TRBJ2-2	-	-	CSVDYQGTTGELFF	TGCAGCGTAGACTACCAGGGAACTACCGGGGAGCTGTTTTTT
TRBV25-1	TRBJ2-7	-	-	CASSGPSTRSYEQYF	TGTGCCAGCAGTGGGCCTTCGACACGTTCCTACGAGCAGTACTTC
TRBV3-1	TRBJ2-1	few	-	CASSFIGEQFF	TGTGCCAGCAGTTTTATAGGTGAGCAGTTCTTC
TRBV6-4	TRBJ2-1	few	TRBD2	CASSEGLAGINEQFF	TGTGCCAGCAGTGAGGGACTAGCGGGGATCAATGAGCAGTTCTTC
TRBV30	TRBJ1-1	-	TRBD1	CAWSLTGGWETEAFF	TGTGCCTGGAGCTTGACAGGGGGCTGGGAAACTGAAGCTTTCTTT
TRBV20-1	TRBJ2-5	few	-	CSARGQDGQETQYF	TGCAGTGCTAGAGGCCAGGACGGCCAAGAGACCCAGTACTTC
TRBV21-1	TRBJ2-1	-	-	CASSPKSGTASYNEQFF	TGTGCCAGCAGCCCAAAGTCTGGGACGGCTTCCTACAATGAGCAGTTCTTC
TRBV28	TRBJ2-2	-	-	CASSFLTGNTGELFF	TGTGCCAGCAGCTTCCTGACAGGGAACACCGGGGAGCTGTTTTTT
TRBV29-1	TRBJ2-7	-	-	CSVEGGGPYKEQYF	TGCAGCGTTGAAGGCGGAGGGCCCTATAAGGAGCAGTACTTC
TRBV20-1	TRBJ2-5	-	-	CSASREFGPVPQETQYF	TGCAGTGCTAGCCGGGAATTTGGGCCGGTACCCCAAGAGACCCAGTACTTC